Shown below are 17 T cell receptor beta chains from a single sample sequenced in a study of technical replicates of blood from a handful of donors (dated by TCRdb to the late 2010s). The library was made by the immunoSEQ multiplex PCR assay. TCRdb took this table from immuneACCESS and kept in-frame rearrangements with V and J called. Such tables lack part of the clones; where checked against another copy, unresolved V genes explain under half of the gap, and the rest is unexplained. The sample contains approximately 70,000 clones, roughly 92% of them found a single time. The ten biggest clones cover over 0.3% of the sample. The sample was T cells isolated from PBMCs. The source of these receptors is a human donor in good health.

The rearrangement uses TRBV11-3 and TRBJ2-3; TRBD1 matches at 11 bases. Looked up from germline, CDR1 is SGHNT and CDR2 is YENEEA. The junction had 3 bases not matched to a gene; V was cut back by 2 bases and J by 2 bases. The CDR3 is 16 residues long. This CDR3 is CASSLRTGGHTDTQYF. The CDR3 region has the DNA TGTGCCAGCAGCTTAAGGACAGGGGGCCACACAGATACGCAGTATTTT.

The gene calls are TRBV19 and TRBJ2-2; D is uncertain. Trimming took 5 bases from V and 6 from J, leaving 7 bases between them. The V gene's germline CDR1 is LNHDA and CDR2 SQIVND (reference sequence). This CDR3 region has 12 residues. CDR3 sequence: CASSYFAGELFF. In nucleotides, the CDR3 is TGTGCCAGTAGTTATTTCGCCGGGGAGCTGTTTTTT.

V and J are TRBV30 and TRBJ1-5; D is unresolved. Germline V gene sequence: CDR1 GTSNPN, CDR2 SVGIG (reference sequence). CDR3 length equals 12 residues. V was pared by 1 base and J by 9 bases, with 10 bases between. The CDR3 DNA sequence: TGTGCCTGGAGTGATCAGACGGGGCCCCAGCATTTT. This translates into CAWSDQTGPQHF. Variable domain in full (rest from reference TRBV30 and TRBJ1-5): SQTIHQWPATLVQPVGSPLSLECTVEGTSNPNLYWYRQAAGRGLQLLFYSVGIGQISSEVPQNLSASRPQDRQFILSSKKLLLSDSGFYLCAWSDQTGPQHFGDGTRLSIL.

The rearrangement joins TRBV23-1 to TRBJ2-3; 7 bases are a match to TRBD1. TRBV23-1 is an ORF, and what it does is uncertain. This CDR3 comprises 18 residues. Trimming cost V 2 bases and J 3 bases; bases outside gene matches: 14. The CDR3: CASSQHVKGGIRTDTQYF. For the CDR3, the DNA is TGCGCCAGCAGTCAACACGTAAAAGGGGGCATAAGGACAGATACGCAGTATTTT.

The chain links TRBV4-3 to TRBJ1-1, with D maybe TRBD1 (6 bases). Germline CDR1 reads LGHNA; CDR2 reads YSLEER. This CDR3 has 15 residues. Trimming took 3 bases from V and 7 from J, leaving 18 bases between them. Written as DNA, the CDR3 is TGCGCCAGCAGCCACGGTCTTCACAGGGATAATGAAGCTTTCTTT. This gives the protein CASSHGLHRDNEAFF.

The chain has TRBV4-1 and TRBJ2-1, with a weak D call TRBD2 (6 bases). V was trimmed by 0 bases and J by 6 bases, leaving 18 bases between them. CDR1 is MGHRA, CDR2 YSYEKL, per germline. The CDR3 extends over 17 amino acids. The CDR3 here is CASSQDPIGGISNEQFF. The CDR3 bases are TGCGCCAGCAGCCAAGACCCAATAGGAGGGATTAGCAATGAGCAGTTCTTC.

This chain uses TRBV5-4 with TRBJ1-4; tentatively, D is TRBD1 (6 bases). The CDR3 is 15 amino acids. The V and J ends lost 4 bases and 0 bases respectively, with 10 bases between them. Per germline, CDR1 SGHNT and CDR2 YYREEE (reference sequence). The CDR3 protein is CASSTRTATNEKLFF. CDR3 coding DNA: TGTGCCAGCAGCACCCGGACAGCAACTAATGAAAAACTGTTTTTT.

The V gene is TRBV27, the J gene TRBJ2-7; D remains ambiguous. The CDR3 covers 13 residues. V was cut by 8 bases and J by 0 bases, with 11 bases left in between. The germline gives CDR1 MNHEY, CDR2 SMNVEV (reference sequence). CDR3: CASSQATSYEQYF. The CDR3 DNA is TGTGCCAGCTCCCAGGCCACCTCCTACGAGCAGTACTTC.

J is TRBJ1-5 and V is TRBV30, with TRBD1 matching over 8 bases. Germline V gives CDR1 GTSNPN, CDR2 SVGIG (reference sequence). The CDR3 is 15 residues long. The V segment lost 2 bases and the J segment 4 bases; nucleotides outside the gene matches: 7. CDR3 in DNA: TGTGCCTGGAGTCCGGATACAGGGGGGAATCAGCCCCAGCATTTT. Translating gives CAWSPDTGGNQPQHF.

V is TRBV9 and J is TRBJ2-1; D is unresolved. The germline CDR1 and CDR2 sequences are SGDLS and YYNGEE. The ends were cut back, 1 base at V and 0 bases at J, with 8 bases in the middle. The CDR3 has 15 amino acids. CDR3 protein: CASSVLGDSYNEQFF. The DNA for the CDR3 is TGTGCCAGCAGCGTATTGGGCGACTCCTACAATGAGCAGTTCTTC.

This clone was observed once. The rearrangement uses TRBV27 and TRBJ2-7, with a tentative D call TRBD2 (5 bases). Trimming removed 8 bases at V and 2 bases at J, with 13 bases between. This CDR3 region has 13 residues. CDR1 MNHEY and CDR2 SMNVEV come from the germline V gene (reference sequence). CDR3 sequence (DNA): TGTGCCAGCGGAGGCGGAGACACCTACGAGCAGTACTTC. Its translation is CASGGGDTYEQYF.

This chain uses TRBV5-1 with TRBJ2-7, with a tentative D call TRBD1 (5 bases). V lost 3 bases and J 0 bases, leaving 13 bases between the germline ends. Germline CDR1 reads SGHRS; CDR2 reads YFSETQ. The CDR3 consists of 15 residues. The CDR3 spells CASSSTTGLSYEQYF. In DNA, the CDR3 is TGCGCCAGCAGCTCTACTACAGGCCTCTCCTACGAGCAGTACTTC. Supplemented by reference TRBV5-1 and TRBJ2-7, the full variable domain reads KAGVTQTPRYLIKTRGQQVTLSCSPISGHRSVSWYQQTPGQGLQFLFEYFSETQRNKGNFPGRFSGRQFSNSRSEMNVSTLELGDSALYLCASSSTTGLSYEQYFGPGTRLTVT.

V is TRBV19 and J is TRBJ2-3; 10 bases map to TRBD1. This CDR3 comprises 16 residues. Germline V gene lookup returns CDR1 LNHDA and CDR2 SQIVND (reference sequence). J lost 8 bases, V lost 5 bases, and 13 bases had no gene match. Written as DNA, the CDR3 is TGTGCCAGTAGTCTCAACCCGGGACAGGGGTGGGGTACGCAGTATTTT. Its translation is CASSLNPGQGWGTQYF.

V gene TRBV5-6 combines with J gene TRBJ1-1; D unclear. CDR3 length: 13 amino acids. Germline CDR1 SGHDT, CDR2 YYEEEE. V lost 1 base to trimming and J lost 1 base, with 5 bases between them. The CDR3 loop is CASSLSWNTEAFF. CDR3 bases: TGTGCCAGCAGCTTGTCATGGAACACTGAAGCTTTCTTT.

The chain employs TRBV30 and TRBJ1-4; D may be TRBD1 (6 bases). The germline V and J ends were trimmed by 3 bases and 5 bases, with 16 bases remaining between them. The CDR3 consists of 15 residues. CDR1 is GTSNPN, CDR2 SVGIG, per germline (reference sequence). Here the CDR3 reads CAWRYRERGNEKLFF. The DNA of the CDR3 is TGTGCCTGGAGATACAGGGAGAGGGGAAATGAAAAACTGTTTTTT. The variable domain in full, with the rest retrieved from reference TRBV30 and TRBJ1-4, is SQTIHQWPATLVQPVGSPLSLECTVEGTSNPNLYWYRQAAGRGLQLLFYSVGIGQISSEVPQNLSASRPQDRQFILSSKKLLLSDSGFYLCAWRYRERGNEKLFFGSGTQLSVL.

The chain has TRBV28 and TRBJ2-1, with TRBD2 identical over 7 bases. This CDR3 has 15 amino acids. V lost 8 bases, J lost 4 bases, and 11 bases stayed unmatched. Germline CDR1 and CDR2: MDHEN and SYDVKM. CDR3 nucleotide sequence: TGTGCCAGCCTTCTGGCGGGAGCAAGGTACAATGAGCAGTTCTTC. It translates to CASLLAGARYNEQFF.

CDR3 protein: CAWSFPTPQETQYF. CDR3 in DNA: TGTGCCTGGAGTTTTCCGACACCCCAAGAGACCCAGTACTTC. J is TRBJ2-5 and V is TRBV30; D unresolved. Germline V lookup: CDR1 GTSNPN, CDR2 SVGIG (reference sequence). V was clipped by 2 bases and J by 1 base, with 11 bases between them. CDR3 length equals 14 residues.